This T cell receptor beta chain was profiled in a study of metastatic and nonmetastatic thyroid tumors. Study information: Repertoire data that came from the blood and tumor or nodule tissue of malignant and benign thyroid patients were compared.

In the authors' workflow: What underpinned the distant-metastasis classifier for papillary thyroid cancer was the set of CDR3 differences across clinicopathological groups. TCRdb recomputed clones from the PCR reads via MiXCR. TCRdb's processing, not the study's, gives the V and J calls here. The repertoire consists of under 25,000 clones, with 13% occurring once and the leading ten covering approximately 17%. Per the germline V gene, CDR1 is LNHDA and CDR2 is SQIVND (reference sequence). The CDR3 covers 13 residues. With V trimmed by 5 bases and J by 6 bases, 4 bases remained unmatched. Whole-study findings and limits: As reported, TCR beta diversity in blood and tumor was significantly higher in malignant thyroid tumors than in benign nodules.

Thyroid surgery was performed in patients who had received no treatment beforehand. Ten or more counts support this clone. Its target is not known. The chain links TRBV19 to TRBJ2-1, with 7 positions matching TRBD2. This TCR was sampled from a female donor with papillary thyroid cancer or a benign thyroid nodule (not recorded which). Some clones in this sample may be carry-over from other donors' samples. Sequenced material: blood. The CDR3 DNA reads TGTGCCAGTAGTCCCGGACTAGGCAATGAGCAGTTCTTC. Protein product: CASSPGLGNEQFF.